This T cell receptor beta chain appears in the sequencing data of a study of identical twins. Findings and caveats of the study: Abundant cord blood beta clonotypes carried fewer insertions; memory repertoires showed none.

Points on this clonotype: The antigen is undetermined.

Template switching, a step in the protocol, added a universal primer site, and cDNA carried unique molecular identifiers. TCRdb re-derived calls from the 5' RACE reads in MiXCR, one entry per CDR3 protein. The table has some 1,600,000 distinct CDR3 sequences, more than 30% seen once. Germline CDR1 and CDR2: DFQATT and SNEGSKA (reference sequence). The CDR3 sequence is 14 residues long. V shed 6 bases and J 1 base; nucleotides not matched to a gene: 5. The sequenced sample was cord blood. The V call is TRBV20-1, the J call TRBJ2-7; 11 positions agree with TRBD2. The clonotype comes from a newborn girl in good health. CDR3 sequence (DNA): TGCAGTGCATGTCTAGCGGGGGGATCCTACGAGCAGTACTTC. It specifies CSACLAGGSYEQYF.